The clone carrying this T cell receptor (beta chain) appeared a few times. The data were taken from a study of blood T cell repertoires in COVID-19. About the research overall: There were acute and convalescent COVID-19 samples, and they came from the United States, Italy and Spain. Sample material is recorded as cDNA or gDNA derived from T cells, B-cell-depleted T cells, or PBMCs.

Source study methods: Amplification from reference gene primers served as the basis for estimated nucleated cell counts. Generated by immunoSEQ multiplex PCR, the TCRdb table keeps only in-frame clones and is missing some. V, J and clone size reflect that table, while D and trimming were determined from the DNA. In the table there are about 360,000 clones, approximately 80% of which are singletons. The CDR3 runs 15 residues. Germline-derived CDR1 and CDR2 are KGHSH and LQKENI. V trimming: 3 bases; J trimming: 5 bases; junction bases outside the gene matches: 5. Sequenced: peripheral blood. The chain employs TRBV18 and TRBJ2-2; 8 nucleotides match TRBD1. The origin of this receptor is a human donor with acute or convalescent COVID-19. The donor label of this sample is uncertain. This CDR3 reads CASSPDRVETGELFF. The CDR3 bases are TGTGCCAGCTCACCGGACAGGGTGGAGACCGGGGAGCTGTTTTTT.